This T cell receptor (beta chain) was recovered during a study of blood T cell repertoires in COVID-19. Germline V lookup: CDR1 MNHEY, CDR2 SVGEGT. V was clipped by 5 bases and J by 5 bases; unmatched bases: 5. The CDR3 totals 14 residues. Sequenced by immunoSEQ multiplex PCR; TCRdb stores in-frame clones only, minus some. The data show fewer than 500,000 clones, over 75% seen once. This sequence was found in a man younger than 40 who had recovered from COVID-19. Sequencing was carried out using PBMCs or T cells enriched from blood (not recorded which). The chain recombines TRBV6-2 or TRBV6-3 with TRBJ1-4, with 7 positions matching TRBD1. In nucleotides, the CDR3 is TGTGCCAGCAGTACACAGGGGATCAATGAAAAACTGTTTTTT. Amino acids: CASSTQGINEKLFF.